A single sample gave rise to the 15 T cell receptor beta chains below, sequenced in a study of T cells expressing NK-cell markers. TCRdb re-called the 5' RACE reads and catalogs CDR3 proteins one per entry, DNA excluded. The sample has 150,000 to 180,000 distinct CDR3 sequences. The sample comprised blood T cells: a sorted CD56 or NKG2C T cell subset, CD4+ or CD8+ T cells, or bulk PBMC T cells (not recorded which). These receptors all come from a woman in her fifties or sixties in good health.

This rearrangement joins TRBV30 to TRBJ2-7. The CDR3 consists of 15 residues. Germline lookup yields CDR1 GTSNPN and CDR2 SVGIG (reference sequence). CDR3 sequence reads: CAWSAVFGSSYEQYF. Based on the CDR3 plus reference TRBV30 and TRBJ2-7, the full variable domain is SQTIHQWPATLVQPVGSPLSLECTVEGTSNPNLYWYRQAAGRGLQLLFYSVGIGQISSEVPQNLSASRPQDRQFILSSKKLLLSDSGFYLCAWSAVFGSSYEQYFGPGTRLTVT.

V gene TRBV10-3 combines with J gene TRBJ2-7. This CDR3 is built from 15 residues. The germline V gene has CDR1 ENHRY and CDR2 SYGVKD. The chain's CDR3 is CAISESSLSTYEQYF.

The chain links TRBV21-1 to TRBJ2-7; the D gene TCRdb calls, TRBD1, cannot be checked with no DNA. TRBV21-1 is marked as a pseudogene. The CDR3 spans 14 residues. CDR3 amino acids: CASSSQDRVYEQYF.

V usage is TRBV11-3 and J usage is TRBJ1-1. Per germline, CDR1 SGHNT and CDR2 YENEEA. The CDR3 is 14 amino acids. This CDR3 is CASSPSWGLAEAFF.

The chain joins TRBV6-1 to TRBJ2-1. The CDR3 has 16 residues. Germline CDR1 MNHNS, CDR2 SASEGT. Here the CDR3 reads CASTTFAGSSYNEQFF.

The CDR3 sequence: CASSPKNFTWRVETQYF. The rearrangement links TRBV18 to TRBJ2-5; TCRdb indicates TRBD2, and absent DNA this call remains unverified. CDR3 length: 17 residues. Germline CDR1 reads KGHSH; CDR2 reads LQKENI.

CDR3 sequence: CASRDVDRGNSPLHF. This chain links TRBV2 with TRBJ1-6; lacking DNA, the TRBD1 call made by TCRdb goes unchecked. Germline CDR1 SNHLY, CDR2 FYNNEI. The CDR3 is made up of 15 amino acids. Full variable domain (remainder filled in from reference TRBV2 and TRBJ1-6): EPEVTQTPSHQVTQMGQEVILRCVPISNHLYFYWYRQILGQKVEFLVSFYNNEISEKSEIFDDQFSVERPDGSNFTLKIRSTKLEDSAMYFCASRDVDRGNSPLHFGNGTRLTVT.

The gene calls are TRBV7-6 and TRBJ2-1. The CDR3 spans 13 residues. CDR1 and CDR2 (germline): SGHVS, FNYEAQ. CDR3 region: CASSLRPVYEQFF.

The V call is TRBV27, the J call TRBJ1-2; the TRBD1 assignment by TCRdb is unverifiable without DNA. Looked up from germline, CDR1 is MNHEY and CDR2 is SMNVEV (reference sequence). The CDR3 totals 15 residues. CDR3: CASSSSRTGHYGYTF.

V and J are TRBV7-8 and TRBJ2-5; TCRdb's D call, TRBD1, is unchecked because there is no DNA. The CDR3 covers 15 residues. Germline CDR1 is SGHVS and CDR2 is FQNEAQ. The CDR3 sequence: CASSKLPGQKETQYF. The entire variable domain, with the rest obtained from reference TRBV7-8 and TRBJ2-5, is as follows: GAGVSQSPRYKVAKRGQDVALRCDPISGHVSLFWYQQALGQGPEFLTYFQNEAQLDKSGLPSDRFFAERPEGSVSTLKIQRTQQEDSAVYLCASSKLPGQKETQYFGPGTRLLVL.

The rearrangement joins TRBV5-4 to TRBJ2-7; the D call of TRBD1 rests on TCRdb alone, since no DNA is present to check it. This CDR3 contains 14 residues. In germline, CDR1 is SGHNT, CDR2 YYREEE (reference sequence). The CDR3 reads CASSLSGTAYEQYF.

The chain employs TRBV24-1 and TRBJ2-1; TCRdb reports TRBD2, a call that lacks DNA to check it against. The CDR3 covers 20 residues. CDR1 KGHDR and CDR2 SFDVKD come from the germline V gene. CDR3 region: CATSVGGVLEASGRTNEQFF.

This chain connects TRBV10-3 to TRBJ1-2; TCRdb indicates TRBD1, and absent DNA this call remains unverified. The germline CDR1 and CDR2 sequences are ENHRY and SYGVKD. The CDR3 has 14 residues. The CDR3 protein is CAISGGTLNYGYTF.

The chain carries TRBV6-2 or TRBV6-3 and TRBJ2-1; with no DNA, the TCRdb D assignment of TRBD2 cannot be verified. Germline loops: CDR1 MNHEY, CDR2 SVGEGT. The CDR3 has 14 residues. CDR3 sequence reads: CASSYPEPGLEQFF.

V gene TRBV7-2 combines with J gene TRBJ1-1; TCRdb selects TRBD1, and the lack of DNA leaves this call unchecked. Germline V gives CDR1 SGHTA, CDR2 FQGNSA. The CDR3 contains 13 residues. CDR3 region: CASSPRDATEAFF.